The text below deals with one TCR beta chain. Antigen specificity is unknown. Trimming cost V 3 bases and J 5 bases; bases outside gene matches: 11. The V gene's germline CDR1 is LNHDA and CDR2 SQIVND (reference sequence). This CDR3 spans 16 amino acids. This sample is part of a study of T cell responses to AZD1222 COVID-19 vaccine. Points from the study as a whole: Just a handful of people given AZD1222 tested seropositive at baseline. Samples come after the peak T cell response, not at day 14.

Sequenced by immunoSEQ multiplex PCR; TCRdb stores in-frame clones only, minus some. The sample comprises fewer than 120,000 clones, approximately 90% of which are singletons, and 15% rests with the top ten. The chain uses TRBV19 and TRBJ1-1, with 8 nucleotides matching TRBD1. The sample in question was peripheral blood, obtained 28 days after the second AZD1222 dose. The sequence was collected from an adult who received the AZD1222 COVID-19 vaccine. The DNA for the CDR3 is TGTGCCAGTAGTATGGTTACAGGACAGGGTTCGACTGAAGCTTTCTTT. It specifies CASSMVTGQGSTEAFF. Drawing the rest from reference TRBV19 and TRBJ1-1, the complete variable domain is DGGITQSPKYLFRKEGQNVTLSCEQNLNHDAMYWYRQDPGQGLRLIYYSQIVNDFQKGDIAEGYSVSREKKESFPLTVTSAQKNPTAFYLCASSMVTGQGSTEAFFGQGTRLTVV.